This is a list of T cell receptor beta chains from one sample in a study of PD-L1 blockade in urothelial cancer. The table came from immunoSEQ multiplex PCR; TCRdb's copy has only in-frame clones and leaves some out. In the table there are about 37,000 clones, 82% of which are singletons. The input for sequencing was PBMCs, taken around atezolizumab (anti-PD-L1) treatment. These receptor sequences come from a man in his 60s with urothelial cancer. CDR3s include the opening cysteine and the closing phenylalanine or tryptophan. A D gene is named only where the DNA matches it firmly. Clone size is stated in some rows and not others, as once, few, many or a class when expanded.

TGTGCCAGTAGTGTCACAGTTAACACTGAAGCTTTCTTT,CASSVTVNTEAFF,TRBJ1-1,.,TRBV19,.
TGTGCCAGCAGTTCTCCACAGGACAGAGACACCGGGGAGCTGTTTTTT,CASSSPQDRDTGELFF,TRBJ2-2,once,TRBV28,.
TGTGCCAGTAGTATAAGAACAGAAAACATTCAGTACTTC,CASSIRTENIQYF,TRBJ2-4,once,TRBV19,.
TGTGCCAGCAGCTTGTTATTACAAAGCAATCAGCCCCAGCATTTT,CASSLLLQSNQPQHF,TRBJ1-5,.,TRBV5-6,.
TGCGCCAGCAGTTGGACAGGGGTTAATAGTCATTCACCCCTCCACTTT,CASSWTGVNSHSPLHF,TRBJ1-6,.,TRBV10-1,TRBD1
TGTGCCAGTAGGATCGACAGGGGCCAAGATCAGCCCCAGCATTTT,CASRIDRGQDQPQHF,TRBJ1-5,.,TRBV19,TRBD1
TGCAGCGTTGATCTTGGAGGAGCAAACGAGCAGTACTTC,CSVDLGGANEQYF,TRBJ2-7,.,TRBV29-1,.
TGTGCCAGTAGTATCGGCCAGGCATACTATGGCTACACCTTC,CASSIGQAYYGYTF,TRBJ1-2,once,TRBV19,.
TGTGCCAGCAGTGAAAAGGACCTAGGGGCAGCTTTCTTT,CASSEKDLGAAFF,TRBJ1-1,.,TRBV2,.
TGTGCCAGCAGCACCACCGGGCAGCCCCAGCATTTT,CASSTTGQPQHF,TRBJ1-5,.,TRBV7-2,.
TGTGCCAGCCGAATGGGGGGACAAGAGACCCAGTACTTC,CASRMGGQETQYF,TRBJ2-5,.,TRBV28,.
TGTGCCAGCAGTTTGACGGGGGGCAGGGGCAATGAGCAGTTCTTC,CASSLTGGRGNEQFF,TRBJ2-1,.,TRBV11-2,.
TGTGCCAGCAGCTTAGTTGGCGGGGGGACCGGGGAGCTGTTTTTT,CASSLVGGGTGELFF,TRBJ2-2,.,TRBV7-2,TRBD2
TGTGCAAGTCGCCCCCCCCGGGACAGGAACACCGGGGAGCTGTTTTTT,CASRPPRDRNTGELFF,TRBJ2-2,.,TRBV12-2,.
TGTGCCAGTGGCAGGGGGGACGAGCAGTACTTC,CASGRGDEQYF,TRBJ2-7,.,TRBV6-1,.
TGTGCCACGAAGCCAGGATTCGTAACTAATGAAAAACTGTTTTTT,CATKPGFVTNEKLFF,TRBJ1-4,.,TRBV6-6,.
TGTGCCAGCTCAACCTCAAGTGGGGACTCGAACACTGAAGCTTTCTTT,CASSTSSGDSNTEAFF,TRBJ1-1,.,TRBV18,.
TGTGCCTGCAGCGCGACCTTGGGGGGTGAGCAGTACTTC,CACSATLGGEQYF,TRBJ2-7,.,TRBV7-2,.
TGTGCCAGCCACCGGGACTACTGGGCGGAGACCCAGTACTTC,CASHRDYWAETQYF,TRBJ2-5,.,TRBV2,TRBD2
TGTGCCAGCAGCCAAGCGACAGGGGCCCTTTTCTACGAGCAGTACTTC,CASSQATGALFYEQYF,TRBJ2-7,.,TRBV7-8,TRBD1
TGTGCCAGCAGTTCAGGGTGGCCCCAGCATTTT,CASSSGWPQHF,TRBJ1-5,.,TRBV28,.
TGTGCCAGCACTCTTACCGAAGGGGCTAAGGGGACCCAGTACTTC,CASTLTEGAKGTQYF,TRBJ2-5,.,TRBV11-2,.